These 20 T cell receptor beta chains were sequenced from one sample in a study of T-cell reconstitution after alpha-beta-depleted transplantation in children. Unique molecular identifiers were incorporated during preparation of the TCRbeta library. TCRdb redid the calling of the PCR reads with MiXCR, one entry per CDR3 protein. The sample lists 700,000 to 950,000 distinct CDR3 sequences, about 15% occurring once. Sequencing was performed on PBMCs, mostly from graft donor cells, taken 360 days after TCRalphabeta/CD19-depleted stem cell transplant. These receptors were taken from a male patient between 10 and 17 years old who had a stem cell transplant for acute lymphoblastic leukemia, so the T cells may come from the graft donor.

This clonotype was counted between two and nine times. The chain is built from TRBV10-3 and TRBJ1-2; no clear D. Germline V CDR1 and CDR2: ENHRY, SYGVKD. Trimming pared 6 bases from V and 3 bases from J, leaving 17 bases between. The CDR3 has 15 amino acids. For the CDR3, the DNA is TGTGCCATCAGCCGACTGCTGGACGCAGACTATGGCTACACCTTC. The encoded protein is CAISRLLDADYGYTF.

This clonotype was seen a handful of times. The rearrangement links TRBV3-1 to TRBJ2-1; 14 bases fit TRBD2. The germline V gene has CDR1 LGHDT and CDR2 YNNKEL (reference sequence). Trimming at V came to 5 bases and at J to 5 bases, leaving 5 bases not matched to a gene. The CDR3 extends over 16 amino acids. The CDR3 protein is CASSFGLAGGNNEQFF. The CDR3 DNA sequence: TGTGCCAGCAGCTTCGGACTAGCGGGGGGCAACAATGAGCAGTTCTTC.

This clonotype showed up many times. This sequence joins TRBV29-1 and TRBJ1-1, with D possibly matching TRBD1 (5 bases). With 5 bases removed from V and 1 base from J, the gap between germline ends came to 17 bases. The CDR3 loop spans 15 amino acids. CDR1 is SQVTM, CDR2 ANQGSEA, per germline. In DNA form, the CDR3 reads TGCAGCGTTCTACTAGGGGCCCCTCGGAACACTGAAGCTTTCTTT. It specifies CSVLLGAPRNTEAFF.

This clonotype was counted only a few times. This chain joins TRBV4-1 and TRBJ2-1; D possibly corresponds to TRBD2 (5 bases). The germline V gene encodes CDR1 MGHRA and CDR2 YSYEKL. The CDR3 consists of 14 residues. Trimming stripped 3 bases from V and 8 bases from J, with 14 bases between. The CDR3 coding sequence is TGCGCCAGCAGCCAGGCCCGAGGGAGCGATGAGCAGTTCTTC. Translation gives CASSQARGSDEQFF.

This clonotype was seen only a few times. The chain combines TRBV12-3 or TRBV12-4 with TRBJ2-7; 11 bases are shared with TRBD2. This CDR3 spans 16 amino acids. J was trimmed by 4 bases and V by 4 bases; bases with no gene match: 9. This CDR3 reads CASSYRRLAGKYEQYF. CDR3 in DNA: TGTGCCAGCAGTTACCGCCGACTAGCGGGAAAGTACGAGCAGTACTTC.

A few counts support this clonotype. This chain connects TRBV6-1 to TRBJ1-2; D is ambiguous. This CDR3 spans 15 amino acids. V lost 6 bases and J lost 2, with 16 bases in between. The germline V gene has CDR1 MNHNS and CDR2 SASEGT. The chain's CDR3 is CASRAFGPENYGYTF. The CDR3 DNA reads as TGTGCCAGCAGAGCCTTCGGCCCGGAGAACTATGGCTACACCTTC.

This clonotype was detected many times. The CDR3 DNA reads as TGCAGCGCCCAGGATTGGCGAGGACTCAATGAGCAGTTCTTC. Residues: CSAQDWRGLNEQFF. This chain uses TRBV29-1 with TRBJ2-1; D possibly corresponds to TRBD2 (5 bases). V lost 7 bases and J lost 6, with 19 bases in between. This CDR3 is 14 amino acids long. Looked up from germline, CDR1 is SQVTM and CDR2 is ANQGSEA.

This clonotype was observed a few times. The chain carries TRBV5-1 and TRBJ2-2; 13 positions match TRBD2. The CDR3 has 18 residues. Trimming took 4 bases from V and 4 from J; bases not matched to a gene: 10. The germline gives CDR1 SGHRS, CDR2 YFSETQ. The CDR3 loop is CASSQGLAGVSPTGELFF. CDR3 coding DNA: TGCGCCAGCAGCCAAGGACTAGCGGGAGTGTCGCCCACCGGGGAGCTGTTTTTT.

This clonotype was detected a few times. This sequence joins TRBV14 and TRBJ2-1; D gene uncertain. The germline gives CDR1 SGHDN, CDR2 FVKESK. The V gene lost 1 base and the J gene lost 4 bases, with 23 bases spanning the gap. The CDR3 runs to 19 residues. CDR3 DNA sequence: TGTGCCAGCAGCCAAGGCCTGGATGATTCGGTCTTCCCATACAATGAGCAGTTCTTC. This translates into CASSQGLDDSVFPYNEQFF.

The chain combines TRBV7-3 with TRBJ2-5; D is tentatively TRBD1 or TRBD2 (7 bases each). V lost 5 bases, J lost 0 bases, and 13 bases lay in between. The length of the CDR3 is 15 residues. Germline lookup yields CDR1 SGHTA and CDR2 FQGTGA. The CDR3 DNA sequence: TGTGCCAGCAGCCCGCGGGGGACAGACCAAGAGACCCAGTACTTC. Protein product: CASSPRGTDQETQYF.

The chain carries TRBV7-2 and TRBJ1-2; maybe TRBD1 (6 bases). With 1 base removed from V and 4 bases from J, the gap between germline ends came to 10 bases. Per germline, CDR1 SGHTA and CDR2 FQGNSA. This CDR3 has 14 residues. DNA of the CDR3: TGTGCCAGCAGCTTAGACAGGGTCCGCTATGGCTACACCTTC. It is translated as CASSLDRVRYGYTF.

V is TRBV4-2 and J is TRBJ2-5; TRBD1 aligns across 9 bases. V shed 5 bases, J shed 1 base, and the junction held 5 bases outside the gene matches. The germline V gene has CDR1 LGHNA and CDR2 YNFKEQ. The CDR3 is 15 residues long. CDR3 sequence (DNA): TGTGCCAGCAGCAGCCGGGACAGGGCCCAAGAGACCCAGTACTTC. This sequence encodes CASSSRDRAQETQYF.

This clonotype has at least ten counts. V usage is TRBV4-1 and J usage is TRBJ1-2; D is uncertain. CDR3 length: 13 amino acids. V gave up 1 base and J gave up 5 bases, with 8 bases separating them. Germline CDR1 is MGHRA and CDR2 is YSYEKL. In DNA form, the CDR3 reads TGCGCCAGCAGCCAAGGTTTGGGGTATGGCTACACCTTC. This codes for CASSQGLGYGYTF.

The chain combines TRBV12-3 or TRBV12-4 with TRBJ1-2; perhaps TRBD1 as D (6 bases). The V end lost 6 bases, the J end lost 7 bases, and 12 bases lay between the germline ends. This CDR3 contains 12 residues. Written as DNA, the CDR3 is TGTGCCAGCAGGCGGGGGGCCCTTGGCTACACCTTC. It is translated as CASRRGALGYTF.

In nucleotides, the CDR3 is TGCGCCAGCAGCTTGGCCGGGACTAGCAGATACAATGAGCAGTTCTTC. It yields the protein CASSLAGTSRYNEQFF. V is TRBV5-1 and J is TRBJ2-1, with TRBD2 matching 9 bases. CDR1 and CDR2 from the germline V gene are SGHRS and YFSETQ. With 0 bases clipped from V and 4 bases from J, the junction kept 5 bases outside the gene matches. This CDR3 is built from 16 residues.

This chain links TRBV20-1 with TRBJ1-1; a weak D match, TRBD1 (6 bases). Germline CDR1 and CDR2: DFQATT and SNEGSKA (reference sequence). The V gene lost 3 bases and the J gene lost 5 bases, with 13 bases spanning the gap. CDR3 length: 13 amino acids. CDR3: CSASKGEATEAFF. The DNA for the CDR3 is TGCAGTGCTAGTAAGGGGGAAGCGACTGAAGCTTTCTTT.

In its sample, this clonotype was seen many times. The chain couples TRBV5-1 to TRBJ2-1, with D possibly TRBD2 on 6 matching bases. The CDR3 has 16 amino acids. CDR1 and CDR2 (germline): SGHRS, YFSETQ. V was clipped by 2 bases and J by 2 bases, with 14 bases between them. The CDR3 sequence is CASSLTTGTAYNEQFF. In DNA form, the CDR3 reads TGCGCCAGCAGCTTAACAACCGGGACTGCCTACAATGAGCAGTTCTTC.

The chain uses TRBV20-1 and TRBJ1-5, with 8 bases matching TRBD1. Germline V CDR1 and CDR2: DFQATT, SNEGSKA (reference sequence). The length of the CDR3 is 18 residues. Germline trimming cut 6 bases from V and 5 bases from J; bases unmatched to any gene: 21. CDR3 nucleotides: TGCAGTGCGCCCGGGACAGGCCAATCCTACTCCGCCGATCAGCCCCAGCATTTT. Protein sequence: CSAPGTGQSYSADQPQHF.

This clonotype was seen only a few times. V gene TRBV9 combines with J gene TRBJ2-7; D might be TRBD1 or TRBD2, each matching 5 bases. V was trimmed by 4 bases and J by 2 bases, leaving 16 bases between them. The CDR3 covers 15 residues. In germline, CDR1 is SGDLS, CDR2 YYNGEE. The CDR3 DNA follows: TGTGCCAGCAGCCCTAGTGGGGGAGTAACCTACGAGCAGTACTTC. Protein sequence: CASSPSGGVTYEQYF.

The CDR3 region has the DNA TGCGCCAGCAGCCAAGCGGGAGAACCTTTCAATGAGCAGTTCTTC. This sequence encodes CASSQAGEPFNEQFF. The chain is built from TRBV5-1 and TRBJ2-1; 8 bases fit TRBD2. V lost 4 bases, J lost 6 bases, and 9 bases stayed unmatched. From germline, CDR1 is SGHRS and CDR2 YFSETQ. The CDR3 loop spans 15 amino acids.